These 13 T cell receptor beta chains were all obtained from the same sample, sequenced in a study of blood T cell repertoires in COVID-19. TCRdb keeps only in-frame clones here, not all; method: immunoSEQ multiplex PCR. The data show about 220,000 clones, 85% to 90% seen once. The specimen sequenced was PBMCs or T cells enriched from blood (not recorded which). The receptors here all came from a woman younger than 30 in a cohort exposed to, infected with or recovered from COVID-19 (not recorded which).

V gene TRBV5-1 combines with J gene TRBJ2-5, with 9 bases matching TRBD2. V was clipped by 4 bases and J by 1 base; unmatched bases: 8. Per the germline V gene, CDR1 is SGHRS and CDR2 is YFSETQ. This CDR3 comprises 16 residues. The CDR3 nucleotides are TGCGCCAGCAGCGGAAGAGCGGGGGGCCCCCAAGAGACCCAGTACTTC. Its translation: CASSGRAGGPQETQYF.

This clone was seen just once. At the DNA level, this CDR3 is encoded by other sequences in the same sample as well. The chain has TRBV9 and TRBJ1-1; D unresolved. V shed 1 base and J shed 2 bases, with 6 bases lying between them. Germline CDR1 reads SGDLS; CDR2 reads YYNGEE. CDR3 length: 13 amino acids. The CDR3 here is CASSVRGNTEAFF. The CDR3 bases are TGTGCCAGCAGCGTACGAGGTAACACTGAAGCTTTCTTT.

This chain uses TRBV7-9 with TRBJ2-3; D possibly corresponds to TRBD2 (6 bases). The V end was cut by 7 bases, the J end by 0 bases, with 20 bases between. The CDR3 has 17 amino acids. Germline CDR1 reads SEHNR; CDR2 reads FQNEAQ (reference sequence). This CDR3 reads CASNTETLASSTDTQYF. The CDR3 DNA reads as TGTGCCAGCAACACAGAGACCCTAGCGTCTAGCACAGATACGCAGTATTTT. The whole variable domain, filled in from reference TRBV7-9 and TRBJ2-3, reads DTGVSQNPRHKITKRGQNVTFRCDPISEHNRLYWYRQTLGQGPEFLTYFQNEAQLEKSRLLSDRFSAERPKGSFSTLEIQRTEQGDSAMYLCASNTETLASSTDTQYFGPGTRLTVL.

V usage is TRBV6-1 and J usage is TRBJ2-3; no clear D. The CDR3 is 13 amino acids. Trimming took off 1 base at V and 8 bases at J, with 10 bases between the two ends. Germline V gene lookup returns CDR1 MNHNS and CDR2 SASEGT. CDR3 in DNA: TGTGCCAGCAGTGAAGGGCTTCCCGTTACGCAGTATTTT. This codes for CASSEGLPVTQYF.

This clone was recorded once. The rearrangement uses TRBV3-1 (or the pseudogene TRBV3-2) and TRBJ2-1; 8 bases are shared with TRBD2. The CDR3 consists of 14 residues. V lost 4 bases to trimming and J lost 7 bases; unmatched junction nucleotides: 6. Germline V gene data show CDR1 as LGHDT and CDR2 as YNNKEL (reference sequence). The chain's CDR3 is CASSLQGTRNEQFF. CDR3 nucleotide sequence: TGTGCCAGCAGCCTGCAGGGGACTAGGAATGAGCAGTTCTTC.

The chain is built from TRBV27 and TRBJ2-7; unclear D gene. V was shortened by 1 base and J by 5 bases, with 12 bases between the two germline ends. The germline gives CDR1 MNHEY, CDR2 SMNVEV (reference sequence). CDR3 length: 14 residues. The CDR3 nucleotides are TGTGCCAGCAGTTTATTGGCCTTTTCTGACGAGCAGTACTTC. Its translation is CASSLLAFSDEQYF.

V usage is TRBV11-2 and J usage is TRBJ1-1; D uncertain. V was trimmed by 3 bases and J by 4 bases, leaving 9 bases between them. Looked up from germline, CDR1 is SGHAT and CDR2 is FQNNGV. The length of the CDR3 is 13 residues. As DNA, the CDR3 is TGTGCCAGCAGCTTTCGGGAAGTCACTGAAGCTTTCTTT. Protein product: CASSFREVTEAFF.

The chain couples TRBV5-1 to TRBJ1-3; 7 nucleotides match TRBD1. Germline values: CDR1 SGHRS, CDR2 YFSETQ. The CDR3 runs 15 residues. Trimming cost V 0 bases and J 4 bases; bases outside gene matches: 4. The CDR3: CASSLAAGGGNTIYF. DNA for the CDR3: TGCGCCAGCAGCTTGGCCGCAGGGGGAGGAAACACCATATATTTT. Full variable domain (remainder filled in from reference TRBV5-1 and TRBJ1-3): KAGVTQTPRYLIKTRGQQVTLSCSPISGHRSVSWYQQTPGQGLQFLFEYFSETQRNKGNFPGRFSGRQFSNSRSEMNVSTLELGDSALYLCASSLAAGGGNTIYFGEGSWLTVV.

The CDR3: CASSISSDTEAFF. The CDR3 DNA sequence: TGTGCCAGCAGCATCTCGTCGGACACTGAAGCTTTCTTT. The J gene is TRBJ1-1, the V gene TRBV7-3; D not resolved. CDR1 and CDR2 from the germline V gene are SGHTA and FQGTGA. The V and J ends lost 5 bases and 3 bases respectively, with 10 bases between them. The CDR3 has 13 residues.

The chain combines TRBV6-5 with TRBJ1-2, with 9 bases lining up with TRBD1. The CDR3 covers 15 residues. Trimming took 5 bases from V and 4 from J; bases not matched to a gene: 8. The germline V gene has CDR1 MNHEY and CDR2 SVGAGI. The CDR3: CASSPQGQGPYGYTF. The CDR3, as DNA: TGTGCCAGCAGTCCCCAAGGACAGGGGCCCTATGGCTACACCTTC.

This clone appeared a single time. The V call is TRBV28, the J call TRBJ2-1; D possibly corresponds to TRBD1 (5 bases). The CDR3 is made up of 12 amino acids. Looked up from germline, CDR1 is MDHEN and CDR2 is SYDVKM. Trimming pared 4 bases from V and 7 bases from J, leaving 8 bases between. CDR3 protein: CASSSDSNEQFF. CDR3 nucleotide sequence: TGTGCCAGCAGTTCCGACAGTAATGAGCAGTTCTTC.

The rearrangement joins TRBV2 to TRBJ1-1; D call uncertain. Germline-derived CDR1 and CDR2 are SNHLY and FYNNEI. V lost 4 bases and J lost 7, with 13 bases in between. The CDR3 spans 13 residues. In nucleotides, the CDR3 is TGTGCCAGCAGTGTCCGGCAACAGCTTGAAGCTTTCTTT. Amino acid sequence: CASSVRQQLEAFF.

The count of this clone is one. V is TRBV4-2 and J is TRBJ2-1; 14 positions match TRBD2. Unmatched junction bases numbered 12, after V lost 0 bases and J lost 8 bases. CDR1 LGHNA and CDR2 YNFKEQ come from the germline V gene. This CDR3 is built from 19 residues. CDR3 coding DNA: TGTGCCAGCAGCCAAGATCGGGGGACTAGCGGGGGATATGTGGATGAGCAGTTCTTC. Protein: CASSQDRGTSGGYVDEQFF.